The 3 T cell receptor beta chains reported below all come from one sample, sequenced in a study of graft-versus-host responses after intestinal transplantation. Here immunoSEQ multiplex PCR was the method, and the copy in TCRdb shows in-frame clones only, minus some. This table has tens of thousands of clones, roughly 90% appearing once. The antigens these receptors bind are not known. The source material was unstimulated CD8+ T cells sorted from spleen or lymph node cells, sampled before intestinal transplant. The source is a human donor who received an intestinal transplant.

This clone was counted a few times. The gene calls are TRBV4-1 and TRBJ1-5; D ambiguous. Germline values: CDR1 MGHRA, CDR2 YSYEKL. The CDR3 runs 16 residues. V gave up 1 base and J gave up 1 base, with 11 bases separating them. The CDR3 nucleotides are TGCGCCAGCAGCCAAGGGTACACACCGAGCAATCAGCCCCAGCATTTT. Amino acid sequence: CASSQGYTPSNQPQHF.

This chain uses TRBV4-1 with TRBJ1-1; no clear D gene. CDR3 size: 14 residues. The germline CDR1 and CDR2 sequences are MGHRA and YSYEKL. Trimming removed 0 bases from V and 4 bases from J, with 9 bases in between. Here the CDR3 DNA reads TGCGCCAGCAGCCAAGAGGCAATTTTCACTGAAGCTTTCTTT. Encoded protein: CASSQEAIFTEAFF.

This chain joins TRBV6-5 and TRBJ2-3, with TRBD2 matching 9 bases. V shed 10 bases and J 3 bases; nucleotides not matched to a gene: 11. The CDR3 runs to 15 residues. Germline CDR1 reads MNHEY; CDR2 reads SVGAGI. The CDR3 DNA sequence: TGTGCCAAGGAAAGGCTAGCGGGGTTTACAGATACGCAGTATTTT. It encodes CAKERLAGFTDTQYF.